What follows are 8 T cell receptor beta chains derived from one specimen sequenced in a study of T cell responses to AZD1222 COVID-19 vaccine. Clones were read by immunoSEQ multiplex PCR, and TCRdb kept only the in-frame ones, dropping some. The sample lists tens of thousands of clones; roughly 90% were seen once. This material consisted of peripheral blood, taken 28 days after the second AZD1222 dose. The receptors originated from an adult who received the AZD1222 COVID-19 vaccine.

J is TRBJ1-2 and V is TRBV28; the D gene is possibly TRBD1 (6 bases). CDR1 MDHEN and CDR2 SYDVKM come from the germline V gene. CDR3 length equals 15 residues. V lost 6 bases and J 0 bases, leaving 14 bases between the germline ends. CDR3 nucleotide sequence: TGTGCCAGCAGATTTACAGGGAATGCTAACTATGGCTACACCTTC. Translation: CASRFTGNANYGYTF.

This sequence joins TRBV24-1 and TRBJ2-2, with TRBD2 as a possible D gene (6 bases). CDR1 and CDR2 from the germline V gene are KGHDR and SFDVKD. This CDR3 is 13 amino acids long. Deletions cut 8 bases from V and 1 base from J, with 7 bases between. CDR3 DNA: TGTGCCACCATGGAGGGGAACACCGGGGAGCTGTTTTTT. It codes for CATMEGNTGELFF.

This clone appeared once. CDR3 residues: CASSVDPGTQYF. CDR3 DNA: TGTGCCAGCAGCGTAGATCCAGGGACCCAGTACTTC. This chain joins TRBV9 and TRBJ2-5; D gene uncertain. Germline V gene sequence: CDR1 SGDLS, CDR2 YYNGEE. The CDR3 contains 12 residues. Trimming cost V 0 bases and J 7 bases, with 7 bases left between them. The full variable domain, completed using reference TRBV9 and TRBJ2-5, is DSGVTQTPKHLITATGQRVTLRCSPRSGDLSVYWYQQSLDQGLQFLIQYYNGEERAKGNILERFSAQQFPDLHSELNLSSLELGDSALYFCASSVDPGTQYFGPGTRLLVL.

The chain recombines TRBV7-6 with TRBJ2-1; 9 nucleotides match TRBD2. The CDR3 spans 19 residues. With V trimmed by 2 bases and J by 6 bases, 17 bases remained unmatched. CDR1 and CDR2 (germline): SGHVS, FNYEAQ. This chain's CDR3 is CASSLRVSSAGGPSNEQFF. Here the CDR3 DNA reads TGTGCCAGCAGCTTACGGGTGTCCTCCGCGGGAGGGCCAAGCAATGAGCAGTTCTTC.

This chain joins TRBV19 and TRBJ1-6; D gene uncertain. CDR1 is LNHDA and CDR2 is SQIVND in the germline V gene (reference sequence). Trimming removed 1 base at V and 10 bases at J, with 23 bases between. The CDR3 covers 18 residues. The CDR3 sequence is CASSIGLGYAGRESPLHF. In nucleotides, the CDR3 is TGTGCCAGTAGTATAGGTTTAGGATACGCAGGCCGGGAGTCACCCCTCCACTTT.

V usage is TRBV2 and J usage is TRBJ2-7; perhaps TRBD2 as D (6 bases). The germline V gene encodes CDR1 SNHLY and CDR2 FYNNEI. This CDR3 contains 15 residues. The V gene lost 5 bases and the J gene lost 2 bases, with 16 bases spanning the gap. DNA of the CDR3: TGTGCCAGCAGTCAATCCACTAGCTTTCCCTACGAGCAGTACTTC. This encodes CASSQSTSFPYEQYF.

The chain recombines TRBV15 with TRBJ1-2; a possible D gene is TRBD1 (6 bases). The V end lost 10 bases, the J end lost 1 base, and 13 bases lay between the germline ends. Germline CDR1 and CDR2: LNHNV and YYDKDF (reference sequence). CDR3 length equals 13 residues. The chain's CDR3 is CARPDRFNYGYTF. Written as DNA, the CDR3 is TGTGCCAGGCCGGACAGATTTAACTATGGCTACACCTTC.

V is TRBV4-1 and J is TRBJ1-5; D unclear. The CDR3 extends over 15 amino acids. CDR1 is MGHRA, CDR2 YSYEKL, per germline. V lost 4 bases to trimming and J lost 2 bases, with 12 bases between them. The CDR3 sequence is CASSRGLVGNQPQHF. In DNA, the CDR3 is TGCGCCAGCAGCCGCGGGTTAGTCGGCAATCAGCCCCAGCATTTT.